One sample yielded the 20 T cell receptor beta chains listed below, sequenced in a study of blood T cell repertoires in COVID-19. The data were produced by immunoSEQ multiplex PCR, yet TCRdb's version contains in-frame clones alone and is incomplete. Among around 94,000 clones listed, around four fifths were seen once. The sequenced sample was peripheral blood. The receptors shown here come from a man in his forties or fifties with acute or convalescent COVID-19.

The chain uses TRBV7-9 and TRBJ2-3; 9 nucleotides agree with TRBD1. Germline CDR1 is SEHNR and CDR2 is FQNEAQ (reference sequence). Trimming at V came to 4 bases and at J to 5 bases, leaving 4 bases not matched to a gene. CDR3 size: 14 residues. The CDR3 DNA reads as TGTGCCAGCAGCTCCGGACAGGGGAAAGATACGCAGTATTTT. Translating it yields CASSSGQGKDTQYF.

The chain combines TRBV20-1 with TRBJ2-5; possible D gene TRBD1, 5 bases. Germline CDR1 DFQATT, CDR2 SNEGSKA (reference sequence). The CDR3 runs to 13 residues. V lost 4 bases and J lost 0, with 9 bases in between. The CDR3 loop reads CSATDRYQETQYF. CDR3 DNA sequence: TGCAGTGCTACTGACAGATACCAAGAGACCCAGTACTTC.

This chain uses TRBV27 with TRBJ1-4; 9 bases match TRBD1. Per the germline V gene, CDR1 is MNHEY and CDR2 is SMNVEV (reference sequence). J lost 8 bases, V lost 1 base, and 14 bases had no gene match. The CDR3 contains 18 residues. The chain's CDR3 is CASSLFPQGAIEGEKLFF. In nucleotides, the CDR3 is TGTGCCAGCAGTTTATTCCCACAGGGGGCGATAGAAGGCGAAAAACTGTTTTTT.

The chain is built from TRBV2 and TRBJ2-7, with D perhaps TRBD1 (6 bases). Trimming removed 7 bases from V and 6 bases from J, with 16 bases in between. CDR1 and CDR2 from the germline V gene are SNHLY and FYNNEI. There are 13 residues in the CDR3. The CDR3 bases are TGTGCCAGCACCTTGGACAGTTTCGGCGAGCAGTACTTC. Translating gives CASTLDSFGEQYF.

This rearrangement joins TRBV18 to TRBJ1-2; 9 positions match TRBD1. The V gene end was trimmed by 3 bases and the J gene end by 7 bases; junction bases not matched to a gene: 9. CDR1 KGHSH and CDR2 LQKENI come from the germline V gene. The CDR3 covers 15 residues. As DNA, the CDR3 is TGTGCCAGCTCACCTGGGACAGGGATAGAGCGTGGCTACACCTTC. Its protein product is CASSPGTGIERGYTF. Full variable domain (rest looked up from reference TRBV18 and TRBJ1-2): NAGVMQNPRHLVRRRGQEARLRCSPMKGHSHVYWYRQLPEEGLKFMVYLQKENIIDESGMPKERFSAEFPKEGPSILRIQQVVRGDSAAYFCASSPGTGIERGYTFGSGTRLTVV.

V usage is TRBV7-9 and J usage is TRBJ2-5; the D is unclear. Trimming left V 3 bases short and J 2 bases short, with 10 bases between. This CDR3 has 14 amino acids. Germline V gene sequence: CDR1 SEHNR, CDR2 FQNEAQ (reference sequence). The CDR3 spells CASSLNDGQETQYF. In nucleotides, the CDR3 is TGTGCCAGCAGCTTGAACGACGGGCAAGAGACCCAGTACTTC.

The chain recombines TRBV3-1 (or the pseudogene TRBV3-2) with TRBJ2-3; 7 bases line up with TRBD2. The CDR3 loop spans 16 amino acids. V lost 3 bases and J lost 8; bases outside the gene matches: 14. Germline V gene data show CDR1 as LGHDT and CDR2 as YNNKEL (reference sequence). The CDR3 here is CASSQGGDSRFATQYF. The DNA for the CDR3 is TGTGCCAGCAGCCAGGGGGGGGACTCCCGCTTTGCTACGCAGTATTTT.

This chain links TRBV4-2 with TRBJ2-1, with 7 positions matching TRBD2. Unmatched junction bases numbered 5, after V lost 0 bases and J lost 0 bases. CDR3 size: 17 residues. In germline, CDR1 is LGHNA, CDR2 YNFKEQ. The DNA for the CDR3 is TGTGCCAGCAGCCAAGATTTGGGCGGGAGCTCCTACAATGAGCAGTTCTTC. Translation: CASSQDLGGSSYNEQFF.

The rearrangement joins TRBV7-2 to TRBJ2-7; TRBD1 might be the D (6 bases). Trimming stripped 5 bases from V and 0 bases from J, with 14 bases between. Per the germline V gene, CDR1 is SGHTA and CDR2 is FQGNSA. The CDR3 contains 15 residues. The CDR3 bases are TGTGCCAGCAGCCCGACAGGAATTAGCTCCTACGAGCAGTACTTC. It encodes CASSPTGISSYEQYF.

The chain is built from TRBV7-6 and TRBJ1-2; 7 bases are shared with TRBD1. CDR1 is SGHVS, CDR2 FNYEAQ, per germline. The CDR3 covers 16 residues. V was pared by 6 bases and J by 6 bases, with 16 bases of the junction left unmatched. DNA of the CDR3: TGTGCCAGCAGACGGTTACTAGGACAGGAAAAGAATGGCTACACCTTC. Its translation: CASRRLLGQEKNGYTF.

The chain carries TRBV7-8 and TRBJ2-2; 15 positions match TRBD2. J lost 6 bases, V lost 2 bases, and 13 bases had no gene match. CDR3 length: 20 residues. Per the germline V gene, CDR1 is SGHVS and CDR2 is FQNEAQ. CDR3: CASSLSWLRTSGGAPGELFF. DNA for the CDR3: TGTGCCAGCAGCTTATCGTGGTTAAGGACTAGCGGGGGGGCCCCCGGGGAGCTGTTTTTT.

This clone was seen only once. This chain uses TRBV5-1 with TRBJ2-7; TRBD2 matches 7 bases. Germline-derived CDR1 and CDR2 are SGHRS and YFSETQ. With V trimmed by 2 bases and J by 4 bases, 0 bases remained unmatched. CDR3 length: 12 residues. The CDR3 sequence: CASSFGGYEQYF. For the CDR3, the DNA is TGCGCCAGCAGCTTCGGGGGGTACGAGCAGTACTTC. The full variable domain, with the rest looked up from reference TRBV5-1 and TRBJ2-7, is KAGVTQTPRYLIKTRGQQVTLSCSPISGHRSVSWYQQTPGQGLQFLFEYFSETQRNKGNFPGRFSGRQFSNSRSEMNVSTLELGDSALYLCASSFGGYEQYFGPGTRLTVT.

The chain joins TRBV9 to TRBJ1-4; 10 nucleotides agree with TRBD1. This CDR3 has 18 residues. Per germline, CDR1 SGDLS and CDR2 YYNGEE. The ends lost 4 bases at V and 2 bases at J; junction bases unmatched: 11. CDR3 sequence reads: CASSPSSGTGVTNEKLFF. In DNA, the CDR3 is TGTGCCAGCAGCCCTTCCTCCGGGACAGGGGTCACTAATGAAAAACTGTTTTTT.

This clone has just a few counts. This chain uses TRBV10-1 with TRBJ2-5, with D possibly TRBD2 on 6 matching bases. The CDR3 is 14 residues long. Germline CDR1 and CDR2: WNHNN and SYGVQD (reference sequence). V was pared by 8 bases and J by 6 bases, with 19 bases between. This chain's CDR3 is CASGKGDSGKTQYF. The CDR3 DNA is TGCGCCAGCGGGAAAGGGGATAGCGGAAAGACCCAGTACTTC.

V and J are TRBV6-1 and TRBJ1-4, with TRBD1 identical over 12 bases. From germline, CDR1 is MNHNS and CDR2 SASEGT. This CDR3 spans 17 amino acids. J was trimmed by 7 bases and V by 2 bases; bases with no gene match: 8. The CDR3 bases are TGTGCCAGCAGTGAATACGGGACAGGGGGCGGAGGTGAAAAACTGTTTTTT. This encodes CASSEYGTGGGGEKLFF.

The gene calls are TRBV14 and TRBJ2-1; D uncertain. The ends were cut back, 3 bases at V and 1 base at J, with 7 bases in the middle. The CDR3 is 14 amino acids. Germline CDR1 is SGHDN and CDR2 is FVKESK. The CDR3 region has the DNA TGTGCCAGCAGCCACCTAGGATCCTACAATGAGCAGTTCTTC. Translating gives CASSHLGSYNEQFF.

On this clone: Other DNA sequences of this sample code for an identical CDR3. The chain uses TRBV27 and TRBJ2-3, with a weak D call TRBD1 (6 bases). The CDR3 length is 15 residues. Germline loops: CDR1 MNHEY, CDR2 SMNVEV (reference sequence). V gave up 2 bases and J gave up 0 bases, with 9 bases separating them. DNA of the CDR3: TGTGCCAGCAGTTTAGGGGGCGGGAGCACAGATACGCAGTATTTT. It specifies CASSLGGGSTDTQYF.

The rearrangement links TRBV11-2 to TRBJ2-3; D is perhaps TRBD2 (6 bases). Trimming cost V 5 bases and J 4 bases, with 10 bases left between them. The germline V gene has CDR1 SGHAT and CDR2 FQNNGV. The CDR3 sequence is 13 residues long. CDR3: CASSRLGADTQYF. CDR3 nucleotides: TGTGCCAGCAGCCGACTAGGAGCAGATACGCAGTATTTT.

The CDR3 coding sequence is TGTGCCAGCAGCTTAGGGACAGGGAATCAGCCCCAGCATTTT. This codes for CASSLGTGNQPQHF. The V gene is TRBV7-8, the J gene TRBJ1-5; 8 nucleotides agree with TRBD1. Germline V lookup: CDR1 SGHVS, CDR2 FQNEAQ. This CDR3 has 14 residues. The trim removed 1 base at V and 4 bases at J, leaving 0 bases unmatched. Combining the CDR3 with reference TRBV7-8 and TRBJ1-5 gives the whole variable domain GAGVSQSPRYKVAKRGQDVALRCDPISGHVSLFWYQQALGQGPEFLTYFQNEAQLDKSGLPSDRFFAERPEGSVSTLKIQRTQQEDSAVYLCASSLGTGNQPQHFGDGTRLSIL.

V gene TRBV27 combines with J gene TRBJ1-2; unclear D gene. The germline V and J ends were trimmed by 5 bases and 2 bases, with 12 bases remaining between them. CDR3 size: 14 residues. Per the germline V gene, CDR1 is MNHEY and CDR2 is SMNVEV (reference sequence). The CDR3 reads CASSITSVNYGYTF. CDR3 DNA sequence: TGTGCCAGCAGTATAACGTCGGTCAACTATGGCTACACCTTC.